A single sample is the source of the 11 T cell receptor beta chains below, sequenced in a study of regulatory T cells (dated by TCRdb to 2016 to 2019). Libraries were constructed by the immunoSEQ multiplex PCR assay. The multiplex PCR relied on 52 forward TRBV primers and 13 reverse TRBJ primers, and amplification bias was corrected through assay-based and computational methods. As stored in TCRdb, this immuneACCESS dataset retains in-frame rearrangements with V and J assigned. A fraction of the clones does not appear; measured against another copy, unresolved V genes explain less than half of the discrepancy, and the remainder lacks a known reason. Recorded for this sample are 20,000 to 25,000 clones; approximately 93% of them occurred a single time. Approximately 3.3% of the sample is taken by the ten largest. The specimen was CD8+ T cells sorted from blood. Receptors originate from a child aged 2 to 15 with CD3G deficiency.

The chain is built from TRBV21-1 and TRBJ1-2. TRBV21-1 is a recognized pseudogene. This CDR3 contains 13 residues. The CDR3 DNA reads TGTGCCAGCAGCAAAGCGGGACCTGGGGGCTACACCTTC. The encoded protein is CASSKAGPGGYTF.

Written as DNA, the CDR3 is TGTGCCAGCATGGGTCAGAATGGCTACACCTTC. This gives the protein CASMGQNGYTF. The J gene is TRBJ1-2, the V gene TRBV6-1, with D unclear. The ends were cut back, 7 bases at V and 6 bases at J, with 9 bases in the middle. The CDR3 consists of 11 residues. CDR1 and CDR2 from the germline V gene are MNHNS and SASEGT.

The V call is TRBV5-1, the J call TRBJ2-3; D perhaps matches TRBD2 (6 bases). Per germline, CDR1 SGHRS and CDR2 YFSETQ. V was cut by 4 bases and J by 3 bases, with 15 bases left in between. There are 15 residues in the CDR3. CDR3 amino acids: CASSLFGGATDTQYF. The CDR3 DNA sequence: TGCGCCAGCAGCCTATTCGGCGGGGCAACAGATACGCAGTATTTT.

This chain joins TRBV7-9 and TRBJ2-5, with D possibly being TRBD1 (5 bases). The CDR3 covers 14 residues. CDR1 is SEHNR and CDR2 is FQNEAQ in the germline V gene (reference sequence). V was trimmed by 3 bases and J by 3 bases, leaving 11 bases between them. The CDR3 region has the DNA TGTGCCAGCAGCTTTCCAGGGCAGGAAGAGACCCAGTACTTC. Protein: CASSFPGQEETQYF.

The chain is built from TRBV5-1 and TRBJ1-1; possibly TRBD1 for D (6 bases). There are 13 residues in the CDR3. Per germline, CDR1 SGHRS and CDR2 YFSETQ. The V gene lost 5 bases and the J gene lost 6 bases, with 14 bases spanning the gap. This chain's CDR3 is CASSYTGMAEAFF. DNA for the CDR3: TGCGCCAGCAGTTATACAGGGATGGCTGAAGCTTTCTTT.

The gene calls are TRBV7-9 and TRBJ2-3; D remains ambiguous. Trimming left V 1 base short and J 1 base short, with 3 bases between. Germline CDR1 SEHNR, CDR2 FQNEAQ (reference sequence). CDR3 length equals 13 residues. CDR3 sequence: CASSLGGTDTQYF. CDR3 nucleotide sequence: TGTGCCAGCAGCTTAGGCGGCACAGATACGCAGTATTTT. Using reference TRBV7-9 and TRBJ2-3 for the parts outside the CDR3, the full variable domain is DTGVSQNPRHKITKRGQNVTFRCDPISEHNRLYWYRQTLGQGPEFLTYFQNEAQLEKSRLLSDRFSAERPKGSFSTLEIQRTEQGDSAMYLCASSLGGTDTQYFGPGTRLTVL.

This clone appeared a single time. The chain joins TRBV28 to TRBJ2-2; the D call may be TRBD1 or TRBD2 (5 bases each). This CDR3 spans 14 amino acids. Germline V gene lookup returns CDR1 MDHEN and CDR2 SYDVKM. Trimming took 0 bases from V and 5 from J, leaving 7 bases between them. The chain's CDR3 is CASSLWGTTGELFF. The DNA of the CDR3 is TGTGCCAGCAGTTTATGGGGGACGACCGGGGAGCTGTTTTTT.

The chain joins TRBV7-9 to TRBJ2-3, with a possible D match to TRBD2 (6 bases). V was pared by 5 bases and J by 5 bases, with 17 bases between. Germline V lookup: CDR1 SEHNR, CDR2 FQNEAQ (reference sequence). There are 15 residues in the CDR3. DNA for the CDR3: TGTGCCAGCAGCGCGAGACTAGGTATTCTAGATACGCAGTATTTT. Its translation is CASSARLGILDTQYF.

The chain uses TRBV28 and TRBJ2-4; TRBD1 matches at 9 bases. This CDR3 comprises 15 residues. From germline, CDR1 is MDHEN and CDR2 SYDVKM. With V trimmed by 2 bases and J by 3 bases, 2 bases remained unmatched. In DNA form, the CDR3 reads TGTGCCAGCAGTTTAGGGACAGGGTACAAAAACATTCAGTACTTC. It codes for CASSLGTGYKNIQYF.

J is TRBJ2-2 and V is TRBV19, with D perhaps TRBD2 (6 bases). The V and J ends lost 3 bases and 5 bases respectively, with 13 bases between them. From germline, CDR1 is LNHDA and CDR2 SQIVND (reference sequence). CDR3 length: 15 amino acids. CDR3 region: CASSMRGETTGELFF. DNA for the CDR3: TGTGCCAGTAGTATGCGGGGTGAGACTACCGGGGAGCTGTTTTTT. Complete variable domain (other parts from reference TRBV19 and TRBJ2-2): DGGITQSPKYLFRKEGQNVTLSCEQNLNHDAMYWYRQDPGQGLRLIYYSQIVNDFQKGDIAEGYSVSREKKESFPLTVTSAQKNPTAFYLCASSMRGETTGELFFGEGSRLTVL.

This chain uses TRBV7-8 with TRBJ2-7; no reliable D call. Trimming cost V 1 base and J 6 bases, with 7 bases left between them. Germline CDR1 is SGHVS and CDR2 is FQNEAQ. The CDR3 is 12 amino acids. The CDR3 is CASSLGGIEQYF. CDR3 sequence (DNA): TGTGCCAGCAGCTTAGGTGGCATCGAGCAGTACTTC.